What follows are 6 T cell receptor beta chains derived from one specimen sequenced in a study of cytomegalovirus exposure and HLA in healthy donors. Use of 60 Vbeta and 13 Jbeta primers characterized the PCR. Sequenced by immunoSEQ multiplex PCR; TCRdb stores in-frame clones only, minus some. The sample has about 88,000 clones, 90% seen once. The sequencing input was PBMCs. These receptors originate from a man aged 18 to 35 in good health and CMV-seronegative.

This chain uses TRBV5-1 with TRBJ2-1; 9 bases map to TRBD2. The V gene's germline CDR1 is SGHRS and CDR2 YFSETQ. The CDR3 spans 13 residues. V shed 5 bases, J shed 7 bases, and the junction held 4 bases outside the gene matches. As DNA, the CDR3 is TGCGCCAGCAGATCTACTAGCGGGAATGAGCAGTTCTTC. It is translated as CASRSTSGNEQFF.

The sample holds a few counts of this clone. The chain has TRBV4-3 and TRBJ2-1; a weak D match, TRBD1 (6 bases). V dropped 1 base and J dropped 3 bases, with 10 bases sitting between them. Germline CDR1 reads LGHNA; CDR2 reads YSLEER. The CDR3 extends over 15 amino acids. CDR3 amino acids: CASSQGVDSYNEQFF. The CDR3 DNA reads as TGCGCCAGCAGCCAAGGGGTGGACAGCTACAATGAGCAGTTCTTC.

The rearrangement links TRBV7-2 to TRBJ2-3, with TRBD1 identical over 9 bases. The J segment lost 1 base and the V segment lost 1 base, leaving 6 bases of the junction unmatched. The CDR3 spans 17 residues. The germline gives CDR1 SGHTA, CDR2 FQGNSA. The CDR3 DNA is TGTGCCAGCAGCTTAGGGAACAGGGGGCTGGGCACAGATACGCAGTATTTT. Amino acid sequence: CASSLGNRGLGTDTQYF.

This sequence joins TRBV2 and TRBJ1-2; D may be TRBD1 (6 bases). Germline V lookup: CDR1 SNHLY, CDR2 FYNNEI. V lost 3 bases, J lost 7 bases, and 15 bases lay in between. The CDR3 contains 14 residues. The CDR3: CASSDERGASGYTF. As DNA, the CDR3 is TGTGCCAGCAGTGATGAGCGGGGGGCGAGTGGCTACACCTTC. Together with reference TRBV2 and TRBJ1-2, the CDR3 gives the full variable domain: EPEVTQTPSHQVTQMGQEVILRCVPISNHLYFYWYRQILGQKVEFLVSFYNNEISEKSEIFDDQFSVERPDGSNFTLKIRSTKLEDSAMYFCASSDERGASGYTFGSGTRLTVV.

The chain carries TRBV7-2 and TRBJ2-2; 10 bases are a match to TRBD2. The junction had 6 bases not matched to a gene; V was cut back by 6 bases and J by 2 bases. Germline CDR1 SGHTA, CDR2 FQGNSA. This CDR3 has 16 amino acids. The CDR3: CASSQRLAGNTGELFF. CDR3 bases: TGTGCCAGCAGTCAGAGACTAGCGGGCAACACCGGGGAGCTGTTTTTT.

CDR3 in DNA: TGTGCCTGGAGAGACAGGAGAGCTAACTATGGCTACACCTTC. It codes for CAWRDRRANYGYTF. J is TRBJ1-2 and V is TRBV30; D is possibly TRBD1 (6 bases). V was clipped by 3 bases and J by 0 bases, with 11 bases between them. The CDR3 runs to 14 residues. CDR1 and CDR2 from the germline V gene are GTSNPN and SVGIG (reference sequence).